The 7 T cell receptor beta chains below were found in one sample sequenced in a study of blood T cells in healthy people across ages (dated by TCRdb to about 2015). Preparation of the library involved 5' RACE. TCRdb names Illumina HiSeq 2500 as the instrument used. A second PCR of roughly 6 to 12 cycles was run with a J-beta primer mix and a sample-barcoded 5' primer. TCRdb ran its own pipeline on the public reads, namely fastp trimming at Q25 and MiXCR clone calling, and kept in-frame beta chains. Every CDR3 protein is listed once, alongside the most common genes and DNA of its rows. Here the sample has 710,000 or so distinct CDR3 sequences; approximately 22% occur a single time. Together, the top ten hold 22% of the sample. Sample: blood. These receptor sequences come from a man in his 70s in good health.

CDR3 DNA: TGTGCCAGCAGCGTAGCCGCCAGGGAGACGACTGAAGCTTTCTTT. As protein: CASSVAARETTEAFF. This chain links TRBV9 with TRBJ1-1; possible D gene TRBD1, 5 bases. The CDR3 sequence is 15 residues long. Trimming cost V 0 bases and J 5 bases, with 14 bases left between them. Germline assignment: CDR1 SGDLS and CDR2 YYNGEE. Full variable domain (remainder filled in from reference TRBV9 and TRBJ1-1): DSGVTQTPKHLITATGQRVTLRCSPRSGDLSVYWYQQSLDQGLQFLIQYYNGEERAKGNILERFSAQQFPDLHSELNLSSLELGDSALYFCASSVAARETTEAFFGQGTRLTVV.

In its sample, this clonotype was seen a few times. This chain links TRBV30 with TRBJ1-3; the D is unclear. V was trimmed by 0 bases and J by 4 bases, leaving 4 bases between them. CDR3 length equals 12 residues. Germline V gene lookup returns CDR1 GTSNPN and CDR2 SVGIG (reference sequence). CDR3 DNA sequence: TGTGCCTGGAGTGTACAGGGAAACACCATATATTTT. Its protein is CAWSVQGNTIYF.

This clonotype was detected many times. This chain joins TRBV6-4 and TRBJ1-1; perhaps TRBD1 as D (5 bases). V lost 2 bases and J lost 1, with 8 bases in between. Germline CDR1 and CDR2: MRHNA and SNTAGT. The CDR3 consists of 14 residues. Here the CDR3 DNA reads TGTGCCAGCAGTGACGGGACGGAGAACACTGAAGCTTTCTTT. It yields the protein CASSDGTENTEAFF.

The chain joins TRBV7-9 to TRBJ1-2, with a weak D call TRBD1 (5 bases). This CDR3 is 16 amino acids long. The V gene lost 0 bases and the J gene lost 0 bases, with 11 bases spanning the gap. CDR1 is SEHNR, CDR2 FQNEAQ, per germline (reference sequence). CDR3 sequence: CASSLARQPPNYGYTF. As DNA, the CDR3 is TGTGCCAGCAGCTTAGCGAGACAGCCACCTAACTATGGCTACACCTTC.

This sequence joins TRBV27 and TRBJ1-2; D gene uncertain. The CDR3 loop spans 16 amino acids. Trimming removed 4 bases from V and 3 bases from J, with 18 bases in between. In germline, CDR1 is MNHEY, CDR2 SMNVEV (reference sequence). As DNA, the CDR3 is TGTGCCAGCAGTTCTTGGGCAGCTCCAAACTACTATGGCTACACCTTC. Translated, it gives CASSSWAAPNYYGYTF.

This clonotype was picked up a small number of times. The chain employs TRBV12-3 or TRBV12-4 and TRBJ1-5; D call uncertain. V was clipped by 10 bases and J by 8 bases, with 18 bases between them. The CDR3 has 13 amino acids. In DNA, the CDR3 is TGTGCCACCCGGGCCACAAATGTGGAGCCCCAGCATTTT. Its translation: CATRATNVEPQHF.

This clonotype has at least ten counts. The chain combines TRBV20-1 with TRBJ1-6; TRBD1 is a possible D gene (5 bases). The CDR3 sequence is 15 residues long. Deletions cut 6 bases from V and 10 bases from J, with 22 bases between. Germline V gene lookup returns CDR1 DFQATT and CDR2 SNEGSKA (reference sequence). CDR3 sequence: CSARDRLSTASPLHF. In DNA form, the CDR3 reads TGCAGTGCCAGGGACCGACTATCCACGGCATCACCCCTCCACTTT.